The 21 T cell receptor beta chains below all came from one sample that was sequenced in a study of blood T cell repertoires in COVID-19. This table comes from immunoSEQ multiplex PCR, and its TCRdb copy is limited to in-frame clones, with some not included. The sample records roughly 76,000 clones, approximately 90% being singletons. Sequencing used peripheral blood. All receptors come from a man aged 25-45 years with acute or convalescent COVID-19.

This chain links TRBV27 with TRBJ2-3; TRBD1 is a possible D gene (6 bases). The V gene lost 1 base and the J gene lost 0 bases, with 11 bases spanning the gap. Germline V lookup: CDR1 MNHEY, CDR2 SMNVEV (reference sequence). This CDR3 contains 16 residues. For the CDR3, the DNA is TGTGCCAGCAGTTTATGGGGGCGGGTGAGCACAGATACGCAGTATTTT. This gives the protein CASSLWGRVSTDTQYF.

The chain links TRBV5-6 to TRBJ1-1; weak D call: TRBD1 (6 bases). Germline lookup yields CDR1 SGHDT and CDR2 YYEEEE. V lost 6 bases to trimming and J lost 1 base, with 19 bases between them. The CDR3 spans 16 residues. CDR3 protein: CASTKRQASTNTEAFF. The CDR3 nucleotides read TGTGCCAGCACCAAACGACAGGCGTCTACGAACACTGAAGCTTTCTTT.

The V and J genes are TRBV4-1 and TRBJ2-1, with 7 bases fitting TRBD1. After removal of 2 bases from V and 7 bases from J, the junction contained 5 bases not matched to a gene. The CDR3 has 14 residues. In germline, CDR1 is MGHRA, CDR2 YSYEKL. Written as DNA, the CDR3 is TGCGCCAGCAGCCAACGTACAGGGGCGAATGAGCAGTTCTTC. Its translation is CASSQRTGANEQFF.

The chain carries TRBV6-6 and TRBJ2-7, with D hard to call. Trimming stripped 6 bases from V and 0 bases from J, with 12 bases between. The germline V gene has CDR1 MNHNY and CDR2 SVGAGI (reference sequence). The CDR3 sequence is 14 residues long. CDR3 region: CASRERKRSYEQYF. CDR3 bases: TGTGCCAGCAGGGAGAGAAAACGCTCCTACGAGCAGTACTTC.

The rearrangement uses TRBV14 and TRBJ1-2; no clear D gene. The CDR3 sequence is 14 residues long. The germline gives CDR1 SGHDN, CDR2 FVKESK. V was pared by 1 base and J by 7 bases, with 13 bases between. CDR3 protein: CASSQGSVLTGYTF. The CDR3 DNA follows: TGTGCCAGCAGCCAAGGGTCAGTTTTAACTGGCTACACCTTC.

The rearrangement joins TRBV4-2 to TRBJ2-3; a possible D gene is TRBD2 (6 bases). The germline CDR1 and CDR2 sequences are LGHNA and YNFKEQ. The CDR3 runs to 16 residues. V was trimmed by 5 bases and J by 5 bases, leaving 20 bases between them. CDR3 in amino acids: CASSTQGGMMVDTQYF. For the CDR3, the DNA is TGTGCCAGCAGCACTCAGGGCGGGATGATGGTAGATACGCAGTATTTT.

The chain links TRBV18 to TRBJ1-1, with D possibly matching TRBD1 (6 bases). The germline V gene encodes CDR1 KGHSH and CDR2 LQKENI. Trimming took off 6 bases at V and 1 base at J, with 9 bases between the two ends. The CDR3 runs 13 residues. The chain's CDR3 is CASSQQGNTEAFF. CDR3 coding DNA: TGTGCCAGCTCGCAACAGGGGAACACTGAAGCTTTCTTT.

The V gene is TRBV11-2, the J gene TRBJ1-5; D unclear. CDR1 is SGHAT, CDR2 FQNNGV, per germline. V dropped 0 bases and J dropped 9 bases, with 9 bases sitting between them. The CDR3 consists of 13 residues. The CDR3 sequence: CASSLDGALPQHF. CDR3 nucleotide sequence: TGTGCCAGCAGCTTAGATGGAGCTCTGCCCCAGCATTTT.

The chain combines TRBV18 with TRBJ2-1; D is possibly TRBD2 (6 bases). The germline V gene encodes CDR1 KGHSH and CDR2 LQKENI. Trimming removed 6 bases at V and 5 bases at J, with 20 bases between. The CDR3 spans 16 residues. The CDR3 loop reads CASSRTLASANNEQFF. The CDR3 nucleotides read TGTGCCAGCTCTCGAACGCTAGCTAGCGCGAACAATGAGCAGTTCTTC.

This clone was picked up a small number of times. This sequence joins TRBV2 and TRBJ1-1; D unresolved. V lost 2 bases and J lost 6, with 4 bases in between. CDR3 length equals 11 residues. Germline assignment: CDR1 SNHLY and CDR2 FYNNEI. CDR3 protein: CASSESSEAFF. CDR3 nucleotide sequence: TGTGCCAGCAGTGAATCCTCTGAAGCTTTCTTT. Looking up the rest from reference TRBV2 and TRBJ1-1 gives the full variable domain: EPEVTQTPSHQVTQMGQEVILRCVPISNHLYFYWYRQILGQKVEFLVSFYNNEISEKSEIFDDQFSVERPDGSNFTLKIRSTKLEDSAMYFCASSESSEAFFGQGTRLTVV.

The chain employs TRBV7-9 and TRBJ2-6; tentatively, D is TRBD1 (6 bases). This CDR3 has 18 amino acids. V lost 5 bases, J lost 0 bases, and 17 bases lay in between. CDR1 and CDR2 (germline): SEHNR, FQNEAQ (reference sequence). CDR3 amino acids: CASSPIQGQSSGANVLTF. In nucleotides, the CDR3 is TGTGCCAGCAGCCCAATCCAAGGACAGAGCTCTGGGGCCAACGTCCTGACTTTC.

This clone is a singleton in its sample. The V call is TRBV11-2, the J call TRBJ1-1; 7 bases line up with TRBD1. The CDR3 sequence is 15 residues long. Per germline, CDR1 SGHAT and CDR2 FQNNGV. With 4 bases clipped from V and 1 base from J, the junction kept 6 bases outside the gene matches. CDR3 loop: CASSSGQPGNTEAFF. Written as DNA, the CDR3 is TGTGCCAGCAGCTCGGGACAGCCAGGGAACACTGAAGCTTTCTTT.

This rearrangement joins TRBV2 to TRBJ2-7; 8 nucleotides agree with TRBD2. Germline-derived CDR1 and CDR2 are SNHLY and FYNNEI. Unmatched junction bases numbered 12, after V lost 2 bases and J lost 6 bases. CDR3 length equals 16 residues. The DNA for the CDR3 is TGTGCCAGCAGTGAAACCGAAGCGGGAGCATCTTGCGAGCAGTACTTC. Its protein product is CASSETEAGASCEQYF. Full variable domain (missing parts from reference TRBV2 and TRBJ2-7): EPEVTQTPSHQVTQMGQEVILRCVPISNHLYFYWYRQILGQKVEFLVSFYNNEISEKSEIFDDQFSVERPDGSNFTLKIRSTKLEDSAMYFCASSETEAGASCEQYFGPGTRLTVT.

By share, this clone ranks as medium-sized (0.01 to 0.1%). Here the CDR3 DNA reads TGCGCCAGCGGAGGGACAGTAGTTTATGGCTACACCTTC. Its protein product is CASGGTVVYGYTF. The chain recombines TRBV5-1 with TRBJ1-2; TRBD1 aligns across 7 bases. The length of the CDR3 is 13 residues. Germline CDR1 is SGHRS and CDR2 is YFSETQ. Trimming at V came to 7 bases and at J to 5 bases, leaving 8 bases not matched to a gene.

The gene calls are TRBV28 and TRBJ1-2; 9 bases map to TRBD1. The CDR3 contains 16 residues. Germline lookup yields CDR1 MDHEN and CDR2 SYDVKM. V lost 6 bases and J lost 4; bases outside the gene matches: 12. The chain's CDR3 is CASSPGGTGPSYGYTF. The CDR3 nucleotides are TGTGCCAGCAGCCCGGGGGGGACAGGGCCATCCTATGGCTACACCTTC.

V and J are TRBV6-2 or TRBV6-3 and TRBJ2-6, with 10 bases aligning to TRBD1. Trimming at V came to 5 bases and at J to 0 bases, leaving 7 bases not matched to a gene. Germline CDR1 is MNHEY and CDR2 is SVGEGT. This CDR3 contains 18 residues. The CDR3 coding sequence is TGTGCCAGCAGTGACCGACAGGGGGCGACCTCTGGGGCCAACGTCCTGACTTTC. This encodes CASSDRQGATSGANVLTF.

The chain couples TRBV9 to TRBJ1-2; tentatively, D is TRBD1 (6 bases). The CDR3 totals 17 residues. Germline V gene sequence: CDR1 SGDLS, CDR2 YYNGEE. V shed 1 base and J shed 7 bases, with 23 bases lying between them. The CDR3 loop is CASSVLPAAGETGGYTF. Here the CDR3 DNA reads TGTGCCAGCAGCGTACTCCCGGCGGCAGGGGAGACGGGTGGCTACACCTTC.

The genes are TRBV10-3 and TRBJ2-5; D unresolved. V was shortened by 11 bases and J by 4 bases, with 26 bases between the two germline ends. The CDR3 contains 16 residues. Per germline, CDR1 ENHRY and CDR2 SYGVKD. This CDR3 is CALCSPPACSGETQYF. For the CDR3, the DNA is TGTGCCCTCTGTTCCCCCCCCGCCTGCTCCGGAGAGACCCAGTACTTC.

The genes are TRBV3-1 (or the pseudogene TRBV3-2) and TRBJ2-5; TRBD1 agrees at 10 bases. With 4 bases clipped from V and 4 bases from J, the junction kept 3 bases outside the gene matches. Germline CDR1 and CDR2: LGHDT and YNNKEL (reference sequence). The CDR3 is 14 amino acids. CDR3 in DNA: TGTGCCAGCAGCCGACAGGGGGCCGGAGAGACCCAGTACTTC. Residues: CASSRQGAGETQYF.

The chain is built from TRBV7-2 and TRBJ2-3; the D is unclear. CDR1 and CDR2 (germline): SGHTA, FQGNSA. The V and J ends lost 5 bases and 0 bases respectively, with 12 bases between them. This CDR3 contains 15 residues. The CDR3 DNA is TGTGCCAGCAGCGAGAGGAGTGGTAGCACAGATACGCAGTATTTT. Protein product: CASSERSGSTDTQYF.

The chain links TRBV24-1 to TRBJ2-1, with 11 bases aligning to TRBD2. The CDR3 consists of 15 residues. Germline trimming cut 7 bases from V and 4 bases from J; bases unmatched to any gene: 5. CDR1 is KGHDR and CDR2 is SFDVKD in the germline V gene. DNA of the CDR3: TGTGCCACCAGAACCGGGACTAGCGGATACAATGAGCAGTTCTTC. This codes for CATRTGTSGYNEQFF.